These 23 T cell receptor beta chains originate from one sample sequenced in a study of CD8 T cell repertoires and HIV-1 epitope variants. Generated by immunoSEQ multiplex PCR, the TCRdb table keeps only in-frame clones and is missing some. The sample consists of about 90,000 clones, around 67% of them appearing once. The sample was uncultured baseline CD8+ T cells from peripheral blood mononuclear cells (PBMCs). These receptors came from a male donor with HIV.

The rearrangement joins TRBV6-1 to TRBJ2-3; possibly TRBD2 for D (5 bases). From germline, CDR1 is MNHNS and CDR2 SASEGT. CDR3 length equals 14 residues. Trimming cost V 6 bases and J 4 bases, with 14 bases left between them. The CDR3 nucleotides read TGTGCCAGCAGCCGGGCCGACGGGGCAGATACGCAGTATTTT. This translates into CASSRADGADTQYF.

The chain uses TRBV28 and TRBJ1-2; 7 bases are shared with TRBD1. From germline, CDR1 is MDHEN and CDR2 SYDVKM. The CDR3 consists of 14 residues. V lost 4 bases and J lost 2; bases outside the gene matches: 4. CDR3 bases: TGTGCCAGCAGTTCCGGGACAGTGAACTATGGCTACACCTTC. It is translated as CASSSGTVNYGYTF.

This clone appeared a single time. This chain joins TRBV23-1 and TRBJ1-2, with D perhaps TRBD1 (5 bases). TRBV23-1 is an open reading frame, and its role is uncertain. The CDR3 consists of 15 residues. The V and J ends lost 0 bases and 2 bases respectively, with 10 bases between them. DNA for the CDR3: TGCGCCAGCAGTCAATCGGGACTCTCGAACTATGGCTACACCTTC. Translating gives CASSQSGLSNYGYTF.

This rearrangement joins TRBV28 to TRBJ2-7; 7 bases map to TRBD2. The V segment lost 9 bases and the J segment 6 bases; nucleotides outside the gene matches: 8. Looked up from germline, CDR1 is MDHEN and CDR2 is SYDVKM. This CDR3 has 12 amino acids. The DNA for the CDR3 is TGTGCCAGTGCGAATGCGGGAGTCGAGCAGTACTTC. Encoded protein: CASANAGVEQYF. The full variable domain, with the rest looked up from reference TRBV28 and TRBJ2-7, is DVKVTQSSRYLVKRTGEKVFLECVQDMDHENMFWYRQDPGLGLRLIYFSYDVKMKEKGDIPEGYSVSREKKERFSLILESASTNQTSMYLCASANAGVEQYFGPGTRLTVT.

This clone was picked up a small number of times. The V call is TRBV13, the J call TRBJ1-2; 8 nucleotides align to TRBD1. This CDR3 is 15 amino acids long. Germline CDR1 and CDR2: PRHDT and FYEKMQ (reference sequence). With V trimmed by 0 bases and J by 4 bases, 4 bases remained unmatched. CDR3 coding DNA: TGTGCCAGCAGCTTAGGCAGGGGGCAGGTCTATGGCTACACCTTC. This translates into CASSLGRGQVYGYTF.

This rearrangement joins TRBV5-6 to TRBJ2-3; TRBD1 matches 8 bases. With 4 bases clipped from V and 0 bases from J, the junction kept 13 bases outside the gene matches. This CDR3 is built from 18 residues. Germline-derived CDR1 and CDR2 are SGHDT and YYEEEE. The CDR3 loop is CASSLQGAGGTSTDTQYF. DNA for the CDR3: TGTGCCAGCAGCCTCCAGGGGGCGGGCGGGACCAGCACAGATACGCAGTATTTT.

This chain links TRBV11-2 with TRBJ2-7; D ambiguous. The CDR3 sequence is 15 residues long. Germline V gene lookup returns CDR1 SGHAT and CDR2 FQNNGV. V was shortened by 0 bases and J by 2 bases, with 11 bases between the two germline ends. CDR3 region: CASSLEGGTTYEQYF. DNA of the CDR3: TGTGCCAGCAGCTTAGAGGGCGGTACCACCTACGAGCAGTACTTC.

This chain links TRBV2 with TRBJ2-3, with D possibly TRBD1 on 5 matching bases. Trimming took 7 bases from V and 2 from J, leaving 13 bases between them. The CDR3 spans 14 residues. Germline-derived CDR1 and CDR2 are SNHLY and FYNNEI. The CDR3 DNA is TGTGCCAGCACCATGACAGACCTCACAGATACGCAGTATTTT. Translating it yields CASTMTDLTDTQYF. Supplemented by reference TRBV2 and TRBJ2-3, the full variable domain reads EPEVTQTPSHQVTQMGQEVILRCVPISNHLYFYWYRQILGQKVEFLVSFYNNEISEKSEIFDDQFSVERPDGSNFTLKIRSTKLEDSAMYFCASTMTDLTDTQYFGPGTRLTVL.

This clone showed up just a few times. The chain links TRBV27 to TRBJ1-1, with TRBD1 matching 10 bases. The junction had 12 bases not matched to a gene; V was cut back by 4 bases and J by 4 bases. CDR3 length: 17 amino acids. Germline CDR1 is MNHEY and CDR2 is SMNVEV (reference sequence). This CDR3 is CASSSPGTGVISTEAFF. The CDR3 DNA follows: TGTGCCAGCAGTTCCCCCGGGACAGGGGTGATTTCCACTGAAGCTTTCTTT.

The gene calls are TRBV18 and TRBJ2-7; the match to TRBD1 covers 8 bases. The V gene end was trimmed by 0 bases and the J gene end by 6 bases; junction bases not matched to a gene: 7. CDR1 KGHSH and CDR2 LQKENI come from the germline V gene. This CDR3 contains 15 residues. This CDR3 is CASSPPTGAPREQYF. CDR3 bases: TGTGCCAGCTCACCACCGACAGGGGCGCCTCGCGAGCAGTACTTC.

This chain connects TRBV4-2 to TRBJ1-2; D gene unclear. The CDR3 runs 12 residues. The ends were cut back, 10 bases at V and 2 bases at J, with 11 bases in the middle. CDR1 and CDR2 from the germline V gene are LGHNA and YNFKEQ. CDR3 protein: CATGLENYGYTF. As DNA, the CDR3 is TGTGCCACGGGATTAGAGAACTATGGCTACACCTTC.

This chain links TRBV19 with TRBJ1-5; D is ambiguous. The CDR3 extends over 13 amino acids. Germline assignment: CDR1 LNHDA and CDR2 SQIVND (reference sequence). V was clipped by 9 bases and J by 3 bases, with 12 bases between them. CDR3 DNA: TGTGCCAGCACGTACAGTTACAATCAGCCCCAGCATTTT. Amino acid sequence: CASTYSYNQPQHF.

CDR3 loop: CASSLFGGDQGYTF. The CDR3 coding sequence is TGTGCCAGCAGCTTGTTCGGGGGCGATCAAGGCTACACCTTC. The J gene is TRBJ1-2, the V gene TRBV5-5, with D perhaps TRBD1 (6 bases). The CDR3 extends over 14 amino acids. V was shortened by 1 base and J by 8 bases, with 15 bases between the two germline ends. Germline V gene lookup returns CDR1 SGHKS and CDR2 YYEKEE (reference sequence).

The V call is TRBV28, the J call TRBJ2-4; D possibly uses TRBD1 or TRBD2 (6 bases each). The V end lost 1 base, the J end lost 5 bases, and 15 bases lay between the germline ends. The CDR3 spans 16 residues. Germline-derived CDR1 and CDR2 are MDHEN and SYDVKM. CDR3 in amino acids: CASSLFVWGAQNIQYF. CDR3 DNA: TGTGCCAGCAGTTTATTCGTGTGGGGGGCACAAAACATTCAGTACTTC.

The chain has TRBV23-1 and TRBJ2-7, with 10 bases that match TRBD2. TRBV23-1 is placed among ORFs of uncertain function. There are 18 residues in the CDR3. Losses at the gene ends were 6 bases for V and 2 bases for J; bases not matched to a gene: 16. CDR3: CASSHTILRTSGTYEQYF. In nucleotides, the CDR3 is TGCGCCAGCAGCCACACCATCCTGAGGACTAGCGGAACCTACGAGCAGTACTTC.

The chain carries TRBV27 and TRBJ2-7, with TRBD1 matching over 7 bases. CDR3 length equals 13 residues. With 6 bases clipped from V and 13 bases from J, the junction kept 15 bases outside the gene matches. Looked up from germline, CDR1 is MNHEY and CDR2 is SMNVEV (reference sequence). The CDR3 DNA reads as TGTGCCAGCAGCGAACCCCCCGGGACAGAGCGATACTTC. Its translation: CASSEPPGTERYF.

The chain uses TRBV29-1 and TRBJ2-1, with 8 bases identical to TRBD2. CDR3 size: 16 residues. The V gene end was trimmed by 1 base and the J gene end by 6 bases; junction bases not matched to a gene: 11. In germline, CDR1 is SQVTM, CDR2 ANQGSEA. The CDR3, as DNA: TGCAGCGTTGAAGGCTCGGGACGGGAGGGATTCAATGAGCAGTTCTTC. This codes for CSVEGSGREGFNEQFF.

This clone appeared a single time. The chain combines TRBV19 with TRBJ1-5; perhaps TRBD1 as D (6 bases). Deletions cut 0 bases from V and 6 bases from J, with 15 bases between. The CDR3 has 16 amino acids. CDR1 is LNHDA, CDR2 SQIVND, per germline (reference sequence). The CDR3 DNA is TGTGCCAGTAGTATAGATTCCAGGGGAGGTCGTCAGCCCCAGCATTTT. Amino acid sequence: CASSIDSRGGRQPQHF.

The chain recombines TRBV19 with TRBJ2-1; TRBD2 matches at 10 bases. CDR3 size: 17 residues. Germline CDR1 and CDR2: LNHDA and SQIVND (reference sequence). The junction had 7 bases not matched to a gene; V was cut back by 5 bases and J by 0 bases. The chain's CDR3 is CASSGGLAVNSYNEQFF. In DNA form, the CDR3 reads TGTGCCAGTAGTGGTGGACTAGCGGTCAACTCCTACAATGAGCAGTTCTTC.

This clone has only a few counts. The V gene is TRBV7-9, the J gene TRBJ1-2; D unclear. Germline V gives CDR1 SEHNR, CDR2 FQNEAQ (reference sequence). CDR3 size: 15 residues. V was cut by 0 bases and J by 4 bases, with 12 bases left in between. The CDR3 protein is CASSLALSTPYGYTF. The CDR3 coding sequence is TGTGCCAGCAGCTTAGCGCTCTCGACACCCTATGGCTACACCTTC. Supplemented by reference TRBV7-9 and TRBJ1-2, the full variable domain reads DTGVSQNPRHKITKRGQNVTFRCDPISEHNRLYWYRQTLGQGPEFLTYFQNEAQLEKSRLLSDRFSAERPKGSFSTLEIQRTEQGDSAMYLCASSLALSTPYGYTFGSGTRLTVV.

The chain combines TRBV19 with TRBJ1-1; D is uncertain. Trimming removed 5 bases from V and 0 bases from J, with 4 bases in between. Germline V CDR1 and CDR2: LNHDA, SQIVND (reference sequence). There are 12 residues in the CDR3. CDR3 in amino acids: CASSLMNTEAFF. The CDR3 DNA is TGTGCCAGTAGTCTTATGAACACTGAAGCTTTCTTT.

The rearrangement uses TRBV6-5 and TRBJ2-3, with no clear D. Germline V lookup: CDR1 MNHEY, CDR2 SVGAGI. The CDR3 totals 15 residues. The germline V and J ends were trimmed by 1 base and 0 bases, with 8 bases remaining between them. In DNA form, the CDR3 reads TGTGCCAGCAGTTACTTGGGTGAGAGCACAGATACGCAGTATTTT. Translation gives CASSYLGESTDTQYF.

This chain joins TRBV28 and TRBJ2-7, with D maybe TRBD1 (5 bases). The CDR3 is made up of 13 amino acids. CDR1 and CDR2 from the germline V gene are MDHEN and SYDVKM. V was pared by 6 bases and J by 2 bases, with 11 bases between. The CDR3 spells CASRATGTYEQYF. The CDR3, as DNA: TGTGCCAGCAGGGCTACAGGTACCTACGAGCAGTACTTC.